The clone carrying this TCR beta chain has only a few counts. These data are taken from a study of T cells in Graves' hyperthyroidism and ophthalmopathy. Looking at the study overall: Before treatment of any kind, peripheral blood was taken at initial diagnosis.

The CDR3 length is 16 residues. CDR1 is KGHDR and CDR2 is SFDVKD in the germline V gene. J was trimmed by 0 bases and V by 4 bases; bases with no gene match: 5. Researchers amplified the TCR beta CDR3 regions from RNA transcripts. With the HTBI primer set, the TCR CDR3 went through a first round of RT-PCR. One entry per CDR3 protein, called by TCRdb with MiXCR from the multiplex PCR reads. The sample carries 150,000 or so distinct CDR3 sequences, about 9.4% recorded once. The study left out patients who had uncontrolled infection, other autoimmune disease, pregnancy or lactation. The source of the PBMCs was over 8.5 ml of fresh peripheral blood.

This TCR was recovered from a woman aged 18-29 years with Graves' hyperthyroidism that later progressed to Graves' ophthalmopathy. The genes are TRBV24-1 and TRBJ1-1, with 9 bases matching TRBD1. The source material was blood. The CDR3 DNA sequence: TGTGCCACCAGTGACCCCGGGACAGGGATGAACACTGAAGCTTTCTTT. Translating it yields CATSDPGTGMNTEAFF.